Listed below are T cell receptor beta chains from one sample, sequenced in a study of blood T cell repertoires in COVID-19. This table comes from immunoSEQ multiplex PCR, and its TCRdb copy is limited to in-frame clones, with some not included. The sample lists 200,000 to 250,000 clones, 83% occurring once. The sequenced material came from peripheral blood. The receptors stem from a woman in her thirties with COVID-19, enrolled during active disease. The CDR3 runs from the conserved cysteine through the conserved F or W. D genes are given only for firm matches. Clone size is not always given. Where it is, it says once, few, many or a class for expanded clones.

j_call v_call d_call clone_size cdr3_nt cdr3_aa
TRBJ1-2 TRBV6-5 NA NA TGTGCCAGCAGGCCCCAGATGGCATATGGCTACACCTTC CASRPQMAYGYTF
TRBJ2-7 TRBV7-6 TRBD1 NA TGTGCCAGCAGCCTAGTAAAAGGACAGGGGTACGAGCAGTACTTC CASSLVKGQGYEQYF
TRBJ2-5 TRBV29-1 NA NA TGCAGCGTTGACAGGGGGGTTCAAGAGACCCAGTACTTC CSVDRGVQETQYF
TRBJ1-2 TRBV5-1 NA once TGCGCCAGCAGCTTGGAGTCACAGGCGGCGTATGGCTACACCTTC CASSLESQAAYGYTF
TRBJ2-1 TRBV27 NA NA TGTGCCAGCGGCCAATTTGGACAGGCGGGGTTATTTAACAATGAGCAGTTCTTC CASGQFGQAGLFNNEQFF
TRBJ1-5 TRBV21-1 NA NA TGTGCCAGCAGCAAGGACAGTTATAGCAATCAGCCCCAGCATTTT CASSKDSYSNQPQHF
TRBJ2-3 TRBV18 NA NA TGTGCCAGCTCACCCGGACTGAGCACAGATACGCAGTATTTT CASSPGLSTDTQYF
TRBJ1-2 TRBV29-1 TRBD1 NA TGCAGCGTCAGGGACAGTAACTACTATGGCTACACCTTC CSVRDSNYYGYTF
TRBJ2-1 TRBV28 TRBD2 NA TGTGCCAGCAGTTTGCGGCGGGGGGCCGACAATGAGCAGTTCTTC CASSLRRGADNEQFF
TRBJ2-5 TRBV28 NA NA TGTGCCAGCAGTTTGGAGGAGACCCAGTACTTC CASSLEETQYF
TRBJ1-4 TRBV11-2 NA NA TGTGCCAGCAGCTTAACCGAGGCGAAACTGTTTTTT CASSLTEAKLFF
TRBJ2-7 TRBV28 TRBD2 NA TGTGCCAGCAGCCGGCCGGGACTAGCGCGCGAGCAGTACTTC CASSRPGLAREQYF
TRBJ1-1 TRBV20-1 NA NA TGCAGTGCTAGAAGCACAGGTCGGGCTTTCTTT CSARSTGRAFF
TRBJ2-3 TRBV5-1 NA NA TGCGCCAGCTCACACGGGGATAACACAGATACGCAGTATTTT CASSHGDNTDTQYF
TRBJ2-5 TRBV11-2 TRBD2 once TGTGCCAGCAGCTTAAGGACTAGCGGGTACCAAGAGACCCAGTACTTC CASSLRTSGYQETQYF
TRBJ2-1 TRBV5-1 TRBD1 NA TGCGCCAGCAGCTTGGGACAGGGAAGCAATGAGCAGTTCTTC CASSLGQGSNEQFF
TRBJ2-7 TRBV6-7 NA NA TGTGCCAGCAGTTCGCAGATTCACGAGCAGTACTTC CASSSQIHEQYF
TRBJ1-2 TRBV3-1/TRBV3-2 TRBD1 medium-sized TGTGCCAGCAGCCAAGAAAATCAACAGGGGAACTATGGCTACACCTTC CASSQENQQGNYGYTF
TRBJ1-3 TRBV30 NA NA TGTGCCTGGAGTAGAGGGGGACAAACCATATATTTT CAWSRGGQTIYF
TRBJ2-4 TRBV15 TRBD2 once TGTGCCACCAGCAGAGATAGGGGCACTAGCGATCTAGCCAAAAACATTCAGTACTTC CATSRDRGTSDLAKNIQYF
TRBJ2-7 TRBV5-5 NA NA TGTGCCAGCAGCTTGGATGGGGTTTCAGGGCGCTACGAGCAGTACTTC CASSLDGVSGRYEQYF
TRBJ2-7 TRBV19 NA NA TGTGCCAGTAGTATCGGTTTAGCCGGTGTCTACGAGCAGTACTTC CASSIGLAGVYEQYF
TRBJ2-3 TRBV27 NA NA TGTGCCAGCAGTCCCTCCAGGGGCCCAAGCACAGATACGCAGTATTTT CASSPSRGPSTDTQYF
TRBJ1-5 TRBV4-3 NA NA TGCGCCAGCAGCCAAGACTCGGGGGGCGGGAATCAGCCCCAGCATTTT CASSQDSGGGNQPQHF
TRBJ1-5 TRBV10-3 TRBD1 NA TGTGCCATCAGAGCCGAGCCGGACAGGTGGGGAATTCAGCCCCAGCATTTT CAIRAEPDRWGIQPQHF
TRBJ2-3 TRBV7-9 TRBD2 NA TGTGCCAGCAGCTTAACTAGCGTGGCTACGCAGTATTTT CASSLTSVATQYF